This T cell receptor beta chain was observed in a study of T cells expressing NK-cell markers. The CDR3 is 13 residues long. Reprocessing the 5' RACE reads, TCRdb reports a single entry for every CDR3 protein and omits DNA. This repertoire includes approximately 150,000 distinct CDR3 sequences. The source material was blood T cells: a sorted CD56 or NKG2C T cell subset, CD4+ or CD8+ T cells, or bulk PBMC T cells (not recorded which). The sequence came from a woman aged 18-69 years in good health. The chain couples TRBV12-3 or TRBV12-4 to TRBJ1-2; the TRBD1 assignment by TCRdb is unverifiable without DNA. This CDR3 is CASNLQGAYGYTF.